These 18 T cell receptor beta chains were all obtained from the same sample, sequenced in a study of blood T cell repertoires in COVID-19. Some clones are missing from TCRdb's copy, which holds only in-frame ones; the method was immunoSEQ multiplex PCR. The sample holds roughly 55,000 clones, less than 90% seen once. Sequenced material: peripheral blood. All receptors come from a woman between 55 and 75 years old with acute or convalescent COVID-19.

V is TRBV6-6 and J is TRBJ1-2; 7 positions match TRBD1. With 6 bases clipped from V and 6 bases from J, the junction kept 7 bases outside the gene matches. Germline V gene data show CDR1 as MNHNY and CDR2 as SVGAGI (reference sequence). The CDR3 spans 13 residues. The CDR3 loop is CASRKQGSDGYTF. The CDR3 region has the DNA TGTGCCAGCAGAAAACAGGGGTCAGATGGCTACACCTTC.

CDR3 amino acids: CSARSYGYTF. For the CDR3, the DNA is TGCAGTGCCCGGTCGTATGGCTACACCTTC. The chain employs TRBV20-1 and TRBJ1-2; D ambiguous. Trimming pared 6 bases from V and 5 bases from J, leaving 7 bases between. The germline gives CDR1 DFQATT, CDR2 SNEGSKA (reference sequence). CDR3 length: 10 residues.

The chain combines TRBV21-1 with TRBJ2-6; the table's D call TRBD1 went unverified against the DNA. TRBV21-1 is a documented pseudogene. CDR3 length: 16 amino acids. The CDR3 DNA reads as TGTGCCAGCAGCAAAGGCCAGGGCTCTGGGGCCAACGTCCTGACTTTC. It codes for CASSKGQGSGANVLTF.

This clone was detected a few times. This chain links TRBV5-4 with TRBJ1-6; 8 bases match TRBD1. V shed 1 base and J 5 bases; nucleotides not matched to a gene: 2. From germline, CDR1 is SGHNT and CDR2 YYREEE (reference sequence). The length of the CDR3 is 15 residues. CDR3 protein: CASSLSRGHNSPLHF. In DNA, the CDR3 is TGTGCCAGCAGCTTGTCCAGGGGGCATAATTCACCCCTCCACTTT.

The CDR3 region has the DNA TGTGCCAGCAGCTCCGCCGGGACAGGGGGCTCTGAAGCTTTCTTT. Residues: CASSSAGTGGSEAFF. The chain is built from TRBV5-5 and TRBJ1-1; 12 positions agree with TRBD1. The germline CDR1 and CDR2 sequences are SGHKS and YYEKEE (reference sequence). CDR3 size: 15 residues. V shed 3 bases, J shed 6 bases, and the junction held 6 bases outside the gene matches.

This chain links TRBV28 with TRBJ2-1; TRBD1 might be the D (6 bases). The germline gives CDR1 MDHEN, CDR2 SYDVKM. The germline V and J ends were trimmed by 9 bases and 1 base, with 25 bases remaining between them. This CDR3 is built from 18 residues. As DNA, the CDR3 is TGTGCCAGTTTTAGAGGATGGGGGCTGGCAAGATCCTACAATGAGCAGTTCTTC. Translation gives CASFRGWGLARSYNEQFF.

The chain links TRBV18 to TRBJ1-6, with D perhaps TRBD1 (5 bases). V gave up 3 bases and J gave up 10 bases, with 19 bases separating them. CDR3 size: 16 residues. Germline CDR1 is KGHSH and CDR2 is LQKENI. This CDR3 is CASSPIRVRDRSPLHF. The DNA of the CDR3 is TGTGCCAGCTCACCGATCCGGGTCAGGGATCGGTCACCCCTCCACTTT.

The chain uses TRBV29-1 and TRBJ2-7, with 9 bases matching TRBD2. This CDR3 is built from 14 residues. Germline V gives CDR1 SQVTM, CDR2 ANQGSEA. The V segment lost 6 bases and the J segment 0 bases; nucleotides outside the gene matches: 6. CDR3 residues: CSVIAGVLSYEQYF. CDR3 nucleotide sequence: TGCAGCGTAATAGCGGGAGTACTCTCCTACGAGCAGTACTTC.

The chain uses TRBV9 and TRBJ2-2; 8 positions match TRBD1. CDR3 length: 18 amino acids. V lost 3 bases, J lost 5 bases, and 15 bases stayed unmatched. From germline, CDR1 is SGDLS and CDR2 YYNGEE. In nucleotides, the CDR3 is TGTGCCAGCAGCGGACTTACGGACAGGGTCACAAGTACCGGGGAGCTGTTTTTT. Protein: CASSGLTDRVTSTGELFF.

V and J are TRBV5-4 and TRBJ2-1; 8 bases line up with TRBD2. CDR3 length: 15 residues. Germline loops: CDR1 SGHNT, CDR2 YYREEE (reference sequence). After removal of 4 bases from V and 4 bases from J, the junction contained 7 bases not matched to a gene. The CDR3 nucleotides read TGTGCCAGCAGCCCAGGGATAGCGGGGTACAATGAGCAGTTCTTC. This sequence encodes CASSPGIAGYNEQFF. The full variable domain, with the rest looked up from reference TRBV5-4 and TRBJ2-1, is ETGVTQSPTHLIKTRGQQVTLRCSSQSGHNTVSWYQQALGQGPQFIFQYYREEENGRGNFPPRFSGLQFPNYSSELNVNALELDDSALYLCASSPGIAGYNEQFFGPGTRLTVL.

This clone occurred once. J is TRBJ1-6 and V is TRBV28; D remains unclear. Looked up from germline, CDR1 is MDHEN and CDR2 is SYDVKM. The CDR3 contains 16 residues. Between the trimmed V and J ends, which lost 5 bases and 5 bases, there was a span of 16 bases. The CDR3 region is CASSRAAVPNNSPLHF. CDR3 sequence (DNA): TGTGCCAGCAGTCGCGCAGCGGTCCCGAATAATTCACCCCTCCACTTT.

This clone was counted only a few times. The CDR3 spells CASSITENTEAFF. The DNA for the CDR3 is TGTGCCAGTAGTATTACAGAGAACACTGAAGCTTTCTTT. The V gene is TRBV19, the J gene TRBJ1-1; D uncertain. Trimming removed 3 bases from V and 1 base from J, with 6 bases in between. CDR3 length equals 13 residues. CDR1 LNHDA and CDR2 SQIVND come from the germline V gene (reference sequence).

The chain carries TRBV7-2 and TRBJ1-5; no reliable D call. The germline gives CDR1 SGHTA, CDR2 FQGNSA. The V end was cut by 4 bases, the J end by 4 bases, with 5 bases between. The CDR3 extends over 12 amino acids. CDR3 region: CASSSFNQPQHF. Here the CDR3 DNA reads TGTGCCAGCAGCTCCTTTAATCAGCCCCAGCATTTT.

The CDR3 DNA is TGTGCCAGTACGCCGGGACTAGCGGGATCTCGTGAGCAGTTCTTC. Amino acid sequence: CASTPGLAGSREQFF. The chain employs TRBV19 and TRBJ2-1, with 13 bases aligning to TRBD2. In germline, CDR1 is LNHDA, CDR2 SQIVND (reference sequence). Trimming cost V 7 bases and J 9 bases; bases outside gene matches: 9. The CDR3 runs to 15 residues.

The CDR3 here is CASSEDRGSYNEQFF. The DNA of the CDR3 is TGTGCCAGCAGTGAGGATCGGGGCTCCTACAATGAGCAGTTCTTC. This chain connects TRBV27 to TRBJ2-1, with D perhaps matching TRBD2 (5 bases). V gave up 5 bases and J gave up 0 bases, with 11 bases separating them. The germline CDR1 and CDR2 sequences are MNHEY and SMNVEV (reference sequence). The length of the CDR3 is 15 residues.

The chain uses TRBV18 and TRBJ1-5; D gene ambiguous. Germline V gene data show CDR1 as KGHSH and CDR2 as LQKENI. The CDR3 is made up of 15 amino acids. The ends were cut back, 5 bases at V and 2 bases at J, with 13 bases in the middle. The CDR3 loop is CASSSSGHGNQPQHF. DNA of the CDR3: TGTGCCAGCTCAAGTAGTGGGCATGGCAATCAGCCCCAGCATTTT. The full variable domain, in which reference TRBV18 and TRBJ1-5 provide the parts outside the CDR3, is NAGVMQNPRHLVRRRGQEARLRCSPMKGHSHVYWYRQLPEEGLKFMVYLQKENIIDESGMPKERFSAEFPKEGPSILRIQQVVRGDSAAYFCASSSSGHGNQPQHFGDGTRLSIL.

The J gene is TRBJ1-3, the V gene TRBV9, with 7 bases lining up with TRBD1. Trimming removed 4 bases from V and 4 bases from J; junction bases left unmatched: 8. The germline gives CDR1 SGDLS, CDR2 YYNGEE. This CDR3 contains 15 residues. CDR3 bases: TGTGCCAGCAGCCCCATCACAGGGGTAGGAAACACCATATATTTT. It translates to CASSPITGVGNTIYF.

This chain joins TRBV11-2 and TRBJ1-2; the match to TRBD1 covers 9 bases. CDR3 length equals 13 residues. Trimming cost V 5 bases and J 8 bases; bases outside gene matches: 6. Germline CDR1 reads SGHAT; CDR2 reads FQNNGV. The CDR3 here is CASSRTGVVGYTF. CDR3 nucleotide sequence: TGTGCCAGCAGCCGGACAGGGGTAGTCGGCTACACCTTC.